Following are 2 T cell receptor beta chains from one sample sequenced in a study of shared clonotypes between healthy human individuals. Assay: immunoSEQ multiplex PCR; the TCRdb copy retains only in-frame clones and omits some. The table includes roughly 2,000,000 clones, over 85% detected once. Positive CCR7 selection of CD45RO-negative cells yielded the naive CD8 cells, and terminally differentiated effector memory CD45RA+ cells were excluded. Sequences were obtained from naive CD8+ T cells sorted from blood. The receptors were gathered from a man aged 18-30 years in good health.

CDR3 coding DNA: TGTGCCAGCAGTTTAAGTAGCGGGGAGATTGCAGATACGCAGTATTTT. Amino acids: CASSLSSGEIADTQYF. V and J are TRBV27 and TRBJ2-3, with 8 bases matching TRBD2. The V segment lost 2 bases and the J segment 4 bases; nucleotides outside the gene matches: 8. Per the germline V gene, CDR1 is MNHEY and CDR2 is SMNVEV (reference sequence). CDR3 length: 16 residues.

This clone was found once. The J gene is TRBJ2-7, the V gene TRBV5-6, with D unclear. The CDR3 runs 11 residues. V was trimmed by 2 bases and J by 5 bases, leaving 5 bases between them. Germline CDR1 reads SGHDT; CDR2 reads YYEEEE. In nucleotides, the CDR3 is TGTGCCAGCAGCTTTACCAACGAGCAGTACTTC. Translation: CASSFTNEQYF. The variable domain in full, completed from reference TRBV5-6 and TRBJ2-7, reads DAGVTQSPTHLIKTRGQQVTLRCSPKSGHDTVSWYQQALGQGPQFIFQYYEEEERQRGNFPDRFSGHQFPNYSSELNVNALLLGDSALYLCASSFTNEQYFGPGTRLTVT.